Sequencing of this TCR beta chain was carried out in a study of graft-versus-host responses after intestinal transplantation. Regarding this clone: What it recognizes is unknown.

Assay used: immunoSEQ multiplex PCR; TCRdb lists only in-frame clones, some missing. Of tens of thousands of clones in the sample, over 85% are singletons; the top ten hold around 0.49%. The material sequenced was unstimulated CD8+ T cells sorted from spleen or lymph node cells, taken before intestinal transplant. The TCR was taken from a human donor who received an intestinal transplant.

For the CDR3, the DNA is TGTGCCAGCAGTACGACAGGGAAGAACACCGGGGAGCTGTTTTTT. Translating it yields CASSTTGKNTGELFF. The chain uses TRBV6-5 and TRBJ2-2, with 7 bases that match TRBD1. The CDR3 is 15 amino acids. The V gene's germline CDR1 is MNHEY and CDR2 SVGAGI. The trim removed 5 bases at V and 1 base at J, leaving 4 bases unmatched.